This T cell receptor beta chain was sequenced for a study of T cell changes during pregnancy in multiple sclerosis (dated by TCRdb to the late 2010s). Regarding the complete study: The study examined how the T cell repertoire changed over the course of pregnancy in women with multiple sclerosis.

Points on this clone: It has no known antigen specificity. Per-base quality was not reported, and no clone a single base away is much larger than it.

The library was prepared using the immunoSEQ multiplex PCR assay. TCRdb mirrors the immuneACCESS table, restricted to in-frame sequences. Some clones are absent from its copies; in checked studies, under half trace to an unresolved V gene, and the reason for the others is unknown. The sample table records 75,000 to 90,000 clones; about 91% of these occur just once. The ten largest clones add up to roughly 3.5% of the sample. Trimming leaves V shorter by 5 bases and J shorter by 1 base, with the junction holding 2 bases beyond the gene matches. The cysteine opens and the phenylalanine closes a CDR3 of 14 amino acids. The DNA shown is the 42-base CDR3, in frame from base 1. Taken from the germline V gene, the CDR1 and CDR2 loops are SNHLY and FYNNEI.

The sequencing used PBMCs, collected in the first trimester of pregnancy. This receptor was taken from a female donor in good health, serving as a control in a pregnancy study. Some clones in this sample may be carry-over from other donors' samples. The rearranged segments are TRBV2 and TRBJ2-7, with 10 middle bases fitting TRBD2. The CDR3 is CASSLAGASYEQYF. The DNA sequence is TGTGCCAGCAGTCTAGCGGGGGCATCCTACGAGCAGTACTTC.